The following is a TCR beta chain sequence with its context. Gene names are mouse gene names. The CDR3 end is not reached by the read, which stops 1 residue before it; the germline J gene fills it in. The time point: mouse harvest day 7 after allogeneic transplant. Tail vein injection delivered 10^7 T-cell-depleted bone marrow cells and 10^6 splenic CD5+ T cells. Libraries were prepared by immunoSEQ multiplex PCR; TCRdb keeps only in-frame clonotypes and omits some of them. The sample holds thousands of clones, around 50% seen once. The CDR3 loop spans 16 amino acids. The germline V and J ends were trimmed by 4 bases and 1 base, with 17 bases remaining between them. Germline V gene data show CDR1 as SGHLS and CDR2 as HYDKME. The sample comes from a study of tissue T cells after allogeneic stem cell transplantation.

The J gene is TRBJ2-3, the V gene TRBV12-2, with a weak D call TRBD1 (8 bases). This TCR was recovered from a female BALB/c mouse given C57BL/6 T cells with graft-versus-host disease after an allogeneic hematopoietic cell transplant. The specimen sequenced was gut tissue. The CDR3 is CASSPQGGGGAETLYF. Partial CDR3 DNA: TGTGCCAGCTCCCCACAGGGGGGCGGAGGTGCAGAAACGCTGTAT.